The sequence of this T cell receptor beta chain was determined in a study of shared clonotypes between healthy human individuals. This table comes from immunoSEQ multiplex PCR, and its TCRdb copy is limited to in-frame clones, with some not included. This table holds millions of clones, just over 90% found once. The CDR3 has 13 amino acids. Trimming took 8 bases from V and 5 from J; bases not matched to a gene: 4. Germline lookup yields CDR1 MNHEY and CDR2 SMNVEV (reference sequence). The naive CD8 subset, CD45RO-negative cells positively selected for CCR7, excluded terminally differentiated effector memory CD45RA+ cells.

The chain uses TRBV27 and TRBJ2-1; TRBD1 matches 9 bases. The receptor was isolated from a man aged 18 to 29 in good health. Some clones in this sample may be carry-over from other donors' samples. Material: naive CD8+ T cells from PBMCs. CDR3 protein: CASADRGDNEQFF. The CDR3 bases are TGTGCCAGCGCTGACAGGGGGGACAATGAGCAGTTCTTC.